This entry lists 28 T cell receptor beta chains sequenced from one sample in a study of blood T cell repertoires in COVID-19. This table comes from immunoSEQ multiplex PCR, and its TCRdb copy is limited to in-frame clones, with some not included. The table records some 60,000 clones, roughly 93% of them present only once. The specimen was peripheral blood. These receptors were taken from a human donor in a cohort sampled during active COVID-19.

This chain connects TRBV27 to TRBJ2-7; 12 nucleotides line up with TRBD1. The CDR3 has 19 amino acids. Looked up from germline, CDR1 is MNHEY and CDR2 is SMNVEV (reference sequence). With 5 bases clipped from V and 5 bases from J, the junction kept 19 bases outside the gene matches. CDR3 coding DNA: TGTGCCAGCAGTAACCAGCAGTTTATGAGGCGGGACAGGGGGCACGAGCAGTACTTC. Its translation: CASSNQQFMRRDRGHEQYF.

This rearrangement joins TRBV11-3 to TRBJ2-5, with 7 positions matching TRBD1. The junction had 11 bases not matched to a gene; V was cut back by 5 bases and J by 5 bases. The germline V gene has CDR1 SGHNT and CDR2 YENEEA. CDR3 length: 15 residues. Here the CDR3 reads CASSRGTEERETQYF. In nucleotides, the CDR3 is TGTGCCAGCAGCCGAGGGACAGAAGAACGGGAGACCCAGTACTTC. The full variable domain, in which reference TRBV11-3 and TRBJ2-5 provide the parts outside the CDR3, is EAGVVQSPRYKIIEKKQPVAFWCNPISGHNTLYWYLQNLGQGPELLIRYENEEAVDDSQLPKDRFSAERLKGVDSTLKIQPAELGDSAVYLCASSRGTEERETQYFGPGTRLLVL.

The CDR3 loop is CASSPRTGGSTEAFF. CDR3 DNA sequence: TGCGCCAGCAGCCCCCGGACAGGGGGATCCACTGAAGCTTTCTTT. This sequence joins TRBV5-1 and TRBJ1-1, with 10 bases lining up with TRBD1. The germline CDR1 and CDR2 sequences are SGHRS and YFSETQ. V lost 4 bases to trimming and J lost 4 bases; unmatched junction nucleotides: 7. The CDR3 extends over 15 amino acids.

J is TRBJ2-2 and V is TRBV2; possibly TRBD2 for D (6 bases). CDR1 is SNHLY and CDR2 is FYNNEI in the germline V gene. With 7 bases removed from V and 4 bases from J, the gap between germline ends came to 13 bases. The CDR3 is made up of 14 amino acids. The chain's CDR3 is CASMGGVRTGELFF. The CDR3 nucleotides are TGTGCCAGCATGGGGGGAGTGCGCACCGGGGAGCTGTTTTTT.

The rearrangement uses TRBV10-3 and TRBJ2-7, with 9 bases lining up with TRBD2. Unmatched junction bases numbered 2, after V lost 2 bases and J lost 3 bases. Germline V lookup: CDR1 ENHRY, CDR2 SYGVKD. CDR3 size: 14 residues. CDR3 nucleotides: TGTGCCATCAGTGAGAGGACTAGCGACTACGAGCAGTACTTC. Translated, it gives CAISERTSDYEQYF.

In this sample, this clone turned up once. Here the CDR3 reads CASSPLAGGRGNEQFF. CDR3 bases: TGTGCCAGCAGCCCATTAGCGGGAGGGCGGGGCAATGAGCAGTTCTTC. The chain employs TRBV9 and TRBJ2-1, with TRBD2 matching over 11 bases. The CDR3 covers 16 residues. Germline V gene sequence: CDR1 SGDLS, CDR2 YYNGEE. With 4 bases clipped from V and 6 bases from J, the junction kept 9 bases outside the gene matches.

J is TRBJ2-7 and V is TRBV19; 12 nucleotides line up with TRBD1. There are 15 residues in the CDR3. Trimming cost V 5 bases and J 7 bases; bases outside gene matches: 9. CDR1 LNHDA and CDR2 SQIVND come from the germline V gene (reference sequence). As DNA, the CDR3 is TGTGCCAGTAGTGACCGGGACAGGGGGCGATGGGAGCAGTACTTC. This translates into CASSDRDRGRWEQYF.

The chain carries TRBV27 and TRBJ1-6; no clear D gene. Germline V gene lookup returns CDR1 MNHEY and CDR2 SMNVEV (reference sequence). Trimming stripped 3 bases from V and 7 bases from J, with 13 bases between. The CDR3 covers 15 residues. The CDR3 coding sequence is TGTGCCAGCAGTTTTTTAGCGCCGGGCAATTCACCCCTCCACTTT. This sequence encodes CASSFLAPGNSPLHF.

The rearrangement joins TRBV19 to TRBJ2-6; D possibly corresponds to TRBD1 (6 bases). This CDR3 has 19 amino acids. The germline V and J ends were trimmed by 1 base and 1 base, with 17 bases remaining between them. CDR1 and CDR2 (germline): LNHDA, SQIVND (reference sequence). This CDR3 reads CASSIVPKKTGSGANVLTF. The CDR3 DNA reads as TGTGCCAGTAGTATAGTCCCCAAAAAGACAGGATCTGGGGCCAACGTCCTGACTTTC.

The V and J genes are TRBV23-1 and TRBJ2-2; TRBD1 matches at 7 bases. TRBV23-1 is given ORF status, its function remaining uncertain. Trimming took 5 bases from V and 6 from J; bases not matched to a gene: 6. The CDR3 has 14 residues. The CDR3, as DNA: TGCGCCAGCAGTTGGGACAGCCGTCCCGGGGAGCTGTTTTTT. It encodes CASSWDSRPGELFF.

This chain joins TRBV19 and TRBJ2-1, with 8 positions matching TRBD2. Germline V gene sequence: CDR1 LNHDA, CDR2 SQIVND (reference sequence). The CDR3 is 16 residues long. The ends lost 1 base at V and 10 bases at J; junction bases unmatched: 12. The CDR3 protein is CASSIGRERPGGEQFF. The CDR3, as DNA: TGTGCCAGTAGTATAGGGCGTGAGCGCCCGGGGGGGGAGCAGTTCTTC.

This clone came up once. The genes are TRBV28 and TRBJ2-7, with D perhaps matching TRBD2 (5 bases). In germline, CDR1 is MDHEN, CDR2 SYDVKM. V shed 3 bases and J shed 0 bases, with 12 bases lying between them. The CDR3 consists of 15 residues. DNA of the CDR3: TGTGCCAGCAGTTTTGCGGGCGTAAACTCCTACGAGCAGTACTTC. Protein: CASSFAGVNSYEQYF. The variable domain in full, completed from reference TRBV28 and TRBJ2-7, reads DVKVTQSSRYLVKRTGEKVFLECVQDMDHENMFWYRQDPGLGLRLIYFSYDVKMKEKGDIPEGYSVSREKKERFSLILESASTNQTSMYLCASSFAGVNSYEQYFGPGTRLTVT.

The V and J genes are TRBV28 and TRBJ1-1, with TRBD1 matching 9 bases. CDR3 length: 16 residues. V shed 5 bases, J shed 6 bases, and the junction held 13 bases outside the gene matches. Germline CDR1 MDHEN, CDR2 SYDVKM. The CDR3 here is CASSPPSGTGSAEAFF. CDR3 DNA sequence: TGTGCCAGCAGTCCTCCCTCCGGGACAGGGTCAGCTGAAGCTTTCTTT. Full variable domain (remainder filled in from reference TRBV28 and TRBJ1-1): DVKVTQSSRYLVKRTGEKVFLECVQDMDHENMFWYRQDPGLGLRLIYFSYDVKMKEKGDIPEGYSVSREKKERFSLILESASTNQTSMYLCASSPPSGTGSAEAFFGQGTRLTVV.

The rearrangement joins TRBV6-5 to TRBJ2-7, with 9 positions matching TRBD1. After removal of 4 bases from V and 5 bases from J, the junction contained 9 bases not matched to a gene. Germline CDR1 and CDR2: MNHEY and SVGAGI. The CDR3 consists of 15 residues. The CDR3 loop is CASSSSGTGWDEQYF. The CDR3 nucleotides read TGTGCCAGCAGTTCCTCGGGGACAGGGTGGGACGAGCAGTACTTC.

The rearrangement joins TRBV11-1 to TRBJ1-3; D might be TRBD1 (5 bases). Germline assignment: CDR1 SGHAT and CDR2 FQDESV (reference sequence). Between the trimmed V and J ends, which lost 3 bases and 2 bases, there was a span of 8 bases. The length of the CDR3 is 14 residues. CDR3 sequence: CASSFPGTGNTIYF. DNA for the CDR3: TGTGCCAGCAGCTTCCCAGGGACTGGAAACACCATATATTTT.

The V gene is TRBV6-5, the J gene TRBJ2-1; 11 nucleotides agree with TRBD2. The CDR3 is 14 residues long. V shed 6 bases, J shed 16 bases, and the junction held 14 bases outside the gene matches. Per the germline V gene, CDR1 is MNHEY and CDR2 is SVGAGI. CDR3 in DNA: TGTGCCAGCAGATCCGGGACTAGCGGAGCGGGGAAATTCTTC. Translated: CASRSGTSGAGKFF.

The genes are TRBV7-9 and TRBJ2-1; 13 nucleotides match TRBD2. Trimming removed 0 bases from V and 7 bases from J; junction bases left unmatched: 0. This CDR3 has 15 amino acids. Per germline, CDR1 SEHNR and CDR2 FQNEAQ (reference sequence). This CDR3 reads CASSLALAGGNEQFF. The CDR3 region has the DNA TGTGCCAGCAGCTTAGCACTAGCGGGAGGGAATGAGCAGTTCTTC.

This chain joins TRBV6-5 and TRBJ2-7, with 8 nucleotides matching TRBD2. Germline CDR1 is MNHEY and CDR2 is SVGAGI. This CDR3 is 13 amino acids long. V lost 7 bases, J lost 6 bases, and 8 bases stayed unmatched. CDR3 loop: CASTGSGSREQYF. CDR3 nucleotides: TGTGCCAGCACCGGAAGCGGGAGTCGCGAGCAGTACTTC.

The chain has TRBV9 and TRBJ1-2, with a weak D call TRBD1 (5 bases). Trimming took 5 bases from V and 0 from J, leaving 23 bases between them. The V gene's germline CDR1 is SGDLS and CDR2 YYNGEE. This CDR3 region has 18 residues. This CDR3 reads CASSPGTTPWAANYGYTF. The CDR3 coding sequence is TGTGCCAGCAGTCCCGGGACTACGCCATGGGCAGCTAACTATGGCTACACCTTC.

The chain couples TRBV14 to TRBJ2-3; 12 bases align to TRBD2. The CDR3 length is 16 residues. The junction had 2 bases not matched to a gene; V was cut back by 3 bases and J by 1 base. Germline V gene lookup returns CDR1 SGHDN and CDR2 FVKESK. For the CDR3, the DNA is TGTGCCAGCAGCCACCTAGCGGGAGGGGGCACAGATACGCAGTATTTT. Protein: CASSHLAGGGTDTQYF.

This clone has a single count. Written as DNA, the CDR3 is TGCAGCGTCGGGACAGGGAGCAACTATGGCTACACCTTC. Protein sequence: CSVGTGSNYGYTF. The chain has TRBV29-1 and TRBJ1-2, with 9 bases matching TRBD1. Trimming at V came to 6 bases and at J to 2 bases, leaving 4 bases not matched to a gene. The CDR3 loop spans 13 amino acids. Germline loops: CDR1 SQVTM, CDR2 ANQGSEA.

This chain uses TRBV6-4 with TRBJ2-5; the match to TRBD2 covers 7 bases. This CDR3 is built from 12 residues. Germline V CDR1 and CDR2: MRHNA, SNTAGT. V lost 4 bases, J lost 7 bases, and 3 bases stayed unmatched. The CDR3 reads CASSAPGGTQYF. CDR3 DNA: TGTGCCAGCAGTGCCCCGGGGGGGACCCAGTACTTC.

This clone was recorded only once. This chain joins TRBV5-5 and TRBJ2-2, with 13 bases that match TRBD2. With 4 bases clipped from V and 3 bases from J, the junction kept 6 bases outside the gene matches. CDR1 is SGHKS, CDR2 YYEKEE, per germline (reference sequence). The CDR3 covers 17 residues. The CDR3 spells CASSKTSGRPHTGELFF. The CDR3 region has the DNA TGTGCCAGCAGCAAGACTAGCGGGAGGCCACACACCGGGGAGCTGTTTTTT.

This chain links TRBV7-9 with TRBJ1-1, with D possibly TRBD1 on 5 matching bases. CDR3 size: 14 residues. Germline CDR1 SEHNR, CDR2 FQNEAQ (reference sequence). V dropped 3 bases and J dropped 0 bases, with 8 bases sitting between them. CDR3 residues: CASSLRQLNTEAFF. In nucleotides, the CDR3 is TGTGCCAGCAGCTTGAGACAGTTGAACACTGAAGCTTTCTTT. The whole variable domain, filled in from reference TRBV7-9 and TRBJ1-1, reads DTGVSQNPRHKITKRGQNVTFRCDPISEHNRLYWYRQTLGQGPEFLTYFQNEAQLEKSRLLSDRFSAERPKGSFSTLEIQRTEQGDSAMYLCASSLRQLNTEAFFGQGTRLTVV.

The chain uses TRBV7-2 and TRBJ2-3, with TRBD2 identical over 14 bases. V was clipped by 1 base and J by 5 bases; unmatched bases: 8. Germline V CDR1 and CDR2: SGHTA, FQGNSA. CDR3 size: 18 residues. This CDR3 reads CASSLDGLAGGRVDTQYF. CDR3 DNA sequence: TGTGCCAGCAGCTTAGATGGACTAGCGGGAGGACGGGTAGATACGCAGTATTTT.

This clone was seen a single time. The rearrangement links TRBV15 to TRBJ2-7; 10 bases are shared with TRBD2. CDR3 length equals 16 residues. The V and J ends lost 0 bases and 2 bases, in that order; junction bases with no gene match: 4. Germline-derived CDR1 and CDR2 are LNHNV and YYDKDF (reference sequence). CDR3 sequence (DNA): TGTGCCACCAGCAGAGAGGGACTAGCGTCCCCCTACGAGCAGTACTTC. Amino acid sequence: CATSREGLASPYEQYF.

The chain couples TRBV3-1 (or the pseudogene TRBV3-2) to TRBJ1-2, with D unresolved. With 0 bases removed from V and 5 bases from J, the gap between germline ends came to 7 bases. Germline-derived CDR1 and CDR2 are LGHDT and YNNKEL (reference sequence). The CDR3 consists of 13 residues. CDR3 DNA: TGTGCCAGCAGCCAAGATCCCGGGTATGGCTACACCTTC. Protein product: CASSQDPGYGYTF.

The chain recombines TRBV7-2 with TRBJ2-2; 7 bases are a match to TRBD1. Germline-derived CDR1 and CDR2 are SGHTA and FQGNSA. Trimming removed 5 bases from V and 7 bases from J; junction bases left unmatched: 4. The CDR3 spans 13 residues. CDR3 sequence: CASSARQGGELFF. In DNA form, the CDR3 reads TGTGCCAGCAGCGCTCGACAGGGCGGGGAGCTGTTTTTT.